The rows below give T cell receptor beta chains drawn from one sample of a study of blood T cell repertoires in COVID-19. TCRdb's copy holds only in-frame clones and misses some; the assay was immunoSEQ multiplex PCR. The table lists roughly 260,000 clones, about 89% of them singletons. Material for sequencing was peripheral blood. These receptors were collected from a man aged 35-49 years who had recovered from COVID-19. The CDR3 runs from the conserved cysteine through the conserved F or W. D genes are given only for firm matches. Only some rows state a clone size, as once, few, many or a class for expanded clones.

>NA|TRBJ2-3|NA|TRBV4-3
CASSPQRGRGSDTQYF
TGCGCCAGCAGCCCCCAGAGGGGGAGGGGTTCGGATACGCAGTATTTT
>NA|TRBJ2-3|TRBD1|TRBV13
CASIKEGQPTDTQYF
TGTGCCAGTATTAAAGAGGGACAGCCCACAGATACGCAGTATTTT
>once|TRBJ1-5|NA|TRBV5-8
CASSPEGFEPQHF
TGTGCCAGCAGCCCGGAGGGGTTTGAGCCCCAGCATTTT
>NA|TRBJ1-1|NA|TRBV25-1
CASSEEYALKAFF
TGTGCCAGCAGTGAAGAGTATGCACTGAAGGCTTTCTTT
>NA|TRBJ2-1|NA|TRBV7-2
CASRIDLTRQFF
TGTGCCAGCAGGATTGACTTAACTCGGCAGTTCTTC
>NA|TRBJ2-3|TRBD1|TRBV18
CASSPQPPGGTTDTQYF
TGTGCCAGCTCACCACAGCCCCCAGGGGGTACCACAGATACGCAGTATTTT
>NA|TRBJ1-6|TRBD1|TRBV5-1
CASSGGTGPNSPLHF
TGCGCCAGCAGCGGCGGGACAGGGCCAAATTCACCCCTCCACTTT
>NA|TRBJ2-7|TRBD2|TRBV7-8
CASSYRGLAPYPEQYF
TGTGCCAGCAGCTACCGGGGACTAGCCCCCTACCCCGAGCAGTACTTC
>NA|TRBJ2-1|NA|TRBV7-3
CASSSRGRSSYNEQFF
TGTGCCAGCAGCAGCCGCGGGCGGAGTTCCTACAATGAGCAGTTCTTC
>NA|TRBJ2-1|NA|TRBV6-5
CASSSYYGGEQFF
TGTGCCAGCAGTTCGTACTACGGGGGAGAGCAGTTCTTC
>once|TRBJ2-7|TRBD1|TRBV18
CASSPQLLTGMKGEQYF
TGTGCCAGCTCACCACAGCTGCTGACAGGGATGAAGGGCGAGCAGTACTTC
>NA|TRBJ1-2|TRBD1|TRBV19
CASTTTGFYGYTF
TGTGCCAGTACGACGACAGGGTTCTATGGCTACACCTTC
>NA|TRBJ1-1|NA|TRBV27
CASKLGGLNTEAFF
TGTGCCAGCAAACTAGGGGGATTGAACACTGAAGCTTTCTTT
>NA|TRBJ2-3|NA|TRBV7-2
CASSLLPPRVTDTQYF
TGTGCCAGCAGCTTATTACCCCCCCGGGTCACAGATACGCAGTATTTT